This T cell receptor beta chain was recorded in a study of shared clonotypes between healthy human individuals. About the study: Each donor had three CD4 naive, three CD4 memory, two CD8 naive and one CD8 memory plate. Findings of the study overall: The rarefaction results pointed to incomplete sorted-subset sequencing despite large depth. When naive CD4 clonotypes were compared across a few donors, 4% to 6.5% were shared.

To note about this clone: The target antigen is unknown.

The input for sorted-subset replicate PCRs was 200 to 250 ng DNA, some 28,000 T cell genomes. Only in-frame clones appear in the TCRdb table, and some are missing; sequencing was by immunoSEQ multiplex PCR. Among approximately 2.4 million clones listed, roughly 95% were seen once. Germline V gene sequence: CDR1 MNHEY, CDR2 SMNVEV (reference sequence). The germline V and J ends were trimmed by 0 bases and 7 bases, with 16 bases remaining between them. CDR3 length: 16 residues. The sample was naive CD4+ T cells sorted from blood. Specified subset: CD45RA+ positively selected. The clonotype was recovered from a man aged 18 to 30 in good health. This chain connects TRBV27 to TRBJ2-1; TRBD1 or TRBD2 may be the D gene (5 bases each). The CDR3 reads CASSLSGTLRSNEQFF. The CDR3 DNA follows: TGTGCCAGCAGTTTATCGGGGACCCTTAGGTCGAATGAGCAGTTCTTC.